The T cell receptor (beta chain) under discussion was sequenced for a study of shared clonotypes between healthy human individuals. Study-level background: Plates per donor: three CD4 naive, three CD4 memory, two CD8 naive, one CD8 memory.

Data came from immunoSEQ multiplex PCR; TCRdb stores just in-frame clones and leaves some out. The sample comprises fewer than 3 million clones, less than 95% of which are singletons, and around 0.35% rests with the top ten. In the case of this clone: Antigen unknown. This sample also contains other DNA sequences that code for the same CDR3.

This CDR3 contains 13 residues. Germline CDR1 SGHRS, CDR2 YFSETQ. V lost 4 bases and J lost 3, with 11 bases in between. Study results and limitations: Larger estimated richness was generally recorded for naive subsets relative to memory subsets. Despite large depth, rarefaction showed incomplete sorted-subset sequencing.

The clonotype was recovered from a man in his late teens or twenties in good health. Some clones in this sample may be carry-over from other donors' samples. Sequencing used naive CD4+ T cells from PBMCs. Subset here: CD45RA+ positively selected. The rearrangement links TRBV5-1 to TRBJ2-7; unclear D gene. CDR3 in DNA: TGCGCCAGCAGCCTCGGACGAAACTACGAGCAGTACTTC. Translated: CASSLGRNYEQYF.